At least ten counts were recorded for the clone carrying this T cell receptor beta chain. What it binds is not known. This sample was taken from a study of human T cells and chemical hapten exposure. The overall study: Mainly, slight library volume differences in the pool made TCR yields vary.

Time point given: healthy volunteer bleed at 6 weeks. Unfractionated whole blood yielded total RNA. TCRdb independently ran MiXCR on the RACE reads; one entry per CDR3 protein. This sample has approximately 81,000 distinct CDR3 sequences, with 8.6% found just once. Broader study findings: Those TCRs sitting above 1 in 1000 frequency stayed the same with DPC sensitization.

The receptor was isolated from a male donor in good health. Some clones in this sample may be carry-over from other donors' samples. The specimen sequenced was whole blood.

The CDR3 region has the DNA TGCAGTGCTAGCGACAGGTCCTCCTACGAGCAGTACTTC. It yields the protein CSASDRSSYEQYF. The chain has TRBV20-1 and TRBJ2-7; perhaps TRBD1 as D (6 bases). The ends were cut back, 3 bases at V and 0 bases at J, with 9 bases in the middle. The CDR3 spans 13 residues. Germline V gene sequence: CDR1 DFQATT, CDR2 SNEGSKA (reference sequence).